Following are 17 T cell receptor beta chains from one sample sequenced in a study of CD8 T cells in Susac syndrome. An input of roughly 0.45 to 1 ug of RNA was subjected to reverse transcription using random hexamers. TCRdb re-derived calls from the immunoSEQ multiplex PCR reads in MiXCR, one entry per CDR3 protein. The repertoire holds some 100,000 distinct CDR3 sequences, with roughly 93% as singletons. Input material: CD4+ T cells from PBMCs. These receptors were obtained from a human donor with multiple sclerosis.

The chain has TRBV27 and TRBJ1-1; possibly TRBD1 for D (6 bases). Germline CDR1 is MNHEY and CDR2 is SMNVEV (reference sequence). The CDR3 covers 16 residues. Trimming cost V 0 bases and J 5 bases, with 16 bases left between them. The CDR3 DNA reads TGTGCCAGCAGTTTATCGTGGGACATAAGAGGGACTGAAGCTTTCTTT. It encodes CASSLSWDIRGTEAFF.

The J gene is TRBJ2-7, the V gene TRBV3-1, with 8 bases identical to TRBD2. This CDR3 is built from 13 residues. V shed 2 bases, J shed 4 bases, and the junction held 1 base outside the gene matches. Germline CDR1 is LGHDT and CDR2 is YNNKEL (reference sequence). The CDR3 DNA is TGTGCCAGCAGCCAACGGGGGGGTTACGAGCAGTACTTC. This codes for CASSQRGGYEQYF.

This chain links TRBV2 with TRBJ2-3; D call uncertain. Trimming took 0 bases from V and 1 from J, leaving 14 bases between them. Germline CDR1 SNHLY, CDR2 FYNNEI. The CDR3 consists of 17 residues. For the CDR3, the DNA is TGTGCCAGCAGTGAAGCCCCAGCCGGGTCGGGCACAGATACGCAGTATTTT. It is translated as CASSEAPAGSGTDTQYF.

This clonotype appeared a few times. The rearrangement uses TRBV2 and TRBJ2-7; TRBD2 aligns across 15 bases. The V gene's germline CDR1 is SNHLY and CDR2 FYNNEI. The CDR3 is made up of 15 amino acids. With V trimmed by 6 bases and J by 2 bases, 2 bases remained unmatched. CDR3 protein: CASRGTSGGTYEQYF. The DNA of the CDR3 is TGTGCCAGCAGAGGGACTAGCGGGGGGACCTACGAGCAGTACTTC.

The J gene is TRBJ1-3, the V gene TRBV5-4; D might be TRBD1 (5 bases). CDR1 SGHNT and CDR2 YYREEE come from the germline V gene (reference sequence). V was shortened by 2 bases and J by 0 bases, with 9 bases between the two germline ends. This CDR3 is built from 15 residues. As DNA, the CDR3 is TGTGCCAGCAGCTTTACGGGGGACTCTGGAAACACCATATATTTT. This encodes CASSFTGDSGNTIYF.

This chain uses TRBV27 with TRBJ2-2, with D possibly matching TRBD1 (6 bases). V shed 10 bases and J shed 1 base, with 10 bases lying between them. CDR3 length: 13 amino acids. Germline assignment: CDR1 MNHEY and CDR2 SMNVEV (reference sequence). The CDR3 reads CAIPDRNTGELFF. The DNA of the CDR3 is TGTGCCATTCCGGACAGGAACACCGGGGAGCTGTTTTTT.

This sequence joins TRBV5-4 and TRBJ2-3; no firm D call. This CDR3 has 15 residues. Germline values: CDR1 SGHNT, CDR2 YYREEE (reference sequence). V lost 0 bases and J 2 bases, leaving 10 bases between the germline ends. CDR3 in amino acids: CASSLDRYYTDTQYF. CDR3 coding DNA: TGTGCCAGCAGCTTGGACCGCTATTACACAGATACGCAGTATTTT.

This clonotype occurred once. This chain joins TRBV10-3 and TRBJ2-7, with 8 bases aligning to TRBD1. The CDR3 loop spans 13 amino acids. Trimming removed 2 bases from V and 6 bases from J; junction bases left unmatched: 3. Looked up from germline, CDR1 is ENHRY and CDR2 is SYGVKD. In nucleotides, the CDR3 is TGTGCCATCAGTGAGGGACAGGGACCCGAGCAGTACTTC. Residues: CAISEGQGPEQYF.

This clonotype was seen just once. The chain has TRBV3-1 and TRBJ2-4; D is undetermined. CDR3 length equals 15 residues. CDR1 and CDR2 from the germline V gene are LGHDT and YNNKEL (reference sequence). The ends were cut back, 0 bases at V and 8 bases at J, with 14 bases in the middle. This CDR3 is CASSQDRTADDIQYF. The CDR3 bases are TGTGCCAGCAGCCAAGATCGAACGGCGGATGACATTCAGTACTTC.

This clonotype has only a few counts. The chain recombines TRBV7-2 with TRBJ2-7, with D possibly being TRBD1 or TRBD2 (5 bases each). The CDR3 consists of 15 residues. Germline values: CDR1 SGHTA, CDR2 FQGNSA. The V and J ends lost 3 bases and 3 bases respectively, with 15 bases between them. The CDR3 DNA sequence: TGTGCCAGCAGCTTCGGCCAGGGACCAGACTACGAGCAGTACTTC. This codes for CASSFGQGPDYEQYF.

This rearrangement joins TRBV28 to TRBJ2-4; 11 bases line up with TRBD2. Trimming removed 6 bases from V and 2 bases from J; junction bases left unmatched: 9. The CDR3 contains 17 residues. CDR1 and CDR2 (germline): MDHEN, SYDVKM. The CDR3 DNA follows: TGTGCCAGCAGGTCTCCGGGACTAGCGGAAACCAAAAACATTCAGTACTTC. Amino acid sequence: CASRSPGLAETKNIQYF.

V gene TRBV24-1 combines with J gene TRBJ2-1; tentatively, D is TRBD1 (6 bases). Germline lookup yields CDR1 KGHDR and CDR2 SFDVKD. Trimming stripped 4 bases from V and 5 bases from J, with 20 bases between. The CDR3 runs to 17 residues. This CDR3 reads CATSERMDRSWDNEQFF. The CDR3 DNA sequence: TGTGCCACCAGTGAACGTATGGACAGATCTTGGGACAATGAGCAGTTCTTC.

This clonotype was seen once. This rearrangement joins TRBV11-2 to TRBJ2-1; TRBD2 aligns across 7 bases. V was clipped by 4 bases and J by 0 bases; unmatched bases: 9. This CDR3 spans 17 amino acids. Germline-derived CDR1 and CDR2 are SGHAT and FQNNGV. The CDR3 sequence is CASSSPGPGGSYNEQFF. The CDR3 DNA follows: TGTGCCAGCAGCTCCCCGGGGCCGGGGGGCTCCTACAATGAGCAGTTCTTC.

The chain employs TRBV6-1 and TRBJ2-5; D is unresolved. V lost 2 bases and J 7 bases, leaving 8 bases between the germline ends. Germline CDR1 MNHNS, CDR2 SASEGT. There are 12 residues in the CDR3. This chain's CDR3 is CASSELGGTQYF. The DNA of the CDR3 is TGTGCCAGCAGTGAATTGGGCGGGACCCAGTACTTC.

The chain couples TRBV3-1 to TRBJ1-4; no reliable D call. The CDR3 has 15 residues. V was pared by 4 bases and J by 7 bases, with 16 bases between. Germline-derived CDR1 and CDR2 are LGHDT and YNNKEL (reference sequence). This CDR3 reads CASSPYDGEGEKLFF. DNA of the CDR3: TGTGCCAGCAGCCCGTACGACGGGGAGGGTGAAAAACTGTTTTTT. The full variable domain, with the rest looked up from reference TRBV3-1 and TRBJ1-4, is DTAVSQTPKYLVTQMGNDKSIKCEQNLGHDTMYWYKQDSKKFLKIMFSYNNKELIINETVPNRFSPKSPDKAHLNLHINSLELGDSAVYFCASSPYDGEGEKLFFGSGTQLSVL.

The CDR3 sequence is CASSPRLADGELFF. As DNA, the CDR3 is TGCGCCAGCAGCCCACGACTAGCTGACGGGGAGCTGTTTTTT. The chain recombines TRBV4-1 with TRBJ2-2; 7 positions agree with TRBD2. The ends lost 4 bases at V and 7 bases at J; junction bases unmatched: 6. This CDR3 is built from 14 residues. Germline V CDR1 and CDR2: MGHRA, YSYEKL.

The CDR3 here is CASNPRRNSNQPQHF. As DNA, the CDR3 is TGTGCCAGCAACCCCAGACGTAATAGCAATCAGCCCCAGCATTTT. This chain connects TRBV6-5 to TRBJ1-5; D not certain. CDR3 length: 15 residues. The ends were cut back, 7 bases at V and 0 bases at J, with 13 bases in the middle. Germline assignment: CDR1 MNHEY and CDR2 SVGAGI.